This T cell receptor (beta chain) emerged from a study of monozygotic twins with inflammatory bowel disease. TCRdb reworked the 5' RACE reads into one entry per CDR3 protein, no DNA. The sample is made up of 140,000 to 150,000 distinct CDR3 sequences, and the top ten hold 0.95% to 1.5% of it. The sequenced sample was blood. The TCR comes from a human donor with ulcerative colitis or Crohn's disease, or a healthy co-twin of an affected twin (not recorded which).

Here the CDR3 reads CAWGLGRSNQPQHF. The rearrangement joins TRBV30 to TRBJ1-5; with no DNA, the TCRdb D assignment of TRBD1 cannot be verified. From germline, CDR1 is GTSNPN and CDR2 SVGIG (reference sequence). There are 14 residues in the CDR3.